The rows below give T cell receptor beta chains drawn from one sample of a study of T cell responses to AZD1222 COVID-19 vaccine. Method: immunoSEQ multiplex PCR; TCRdb's copy keeps in-frame clones and lacks some. The sample contains about 140,000 clones, about 92% of which appear only once. This specimen was peripheral blood, taken after recovery from COVID-19. These receptor sequences come from an adult who had recovered from COVID-19. CDR3s include the opening cysteine and the closing phenylalanine or tryptophan. A D gene is named only where the DNA matches it firmly. Clone sizes are given selectively: once, few, many, or a class where the clone is expanded.

NA,TRBD1,TRBJ1-2,TRBV4-1,CASSQAEGANLYYGYTF,TGCGCCAGCAGCCAGGCCGAGGGGGCTAACCTCTACTATGGCTACACCTTC
NA,TRBD1,TRBJ2-1,TRBV9,CASSVTGQNYNEQFF,TGTGCCAGCAGCGTGACGGGACAGAACTACAATGAGCAGTTCTTC
once,NA,TRBJ1-5,TRBV28,CASSFGTGLGARDQPQHF,TGTGCCAGCAGTTTTGGTACGGGATTAGGAGCGAGGGATCAGCCCCAGCATTTT
NA,NA,TRBJ2-3,TRBV7-3,CASSLRLAGDTQYF,TGTGCCAGCAGCTTAAGGCTAGCCGGGGATACGCAGTATTTT
NA,TRBD2,TRBJ2-1,TRBV28,CASSPAGLAGLQSSYNEQFF,TGTGCCAGCAGTCCAGCTGGGCTAGCGGGACTACAATCTTCCTACAATGAGCAGTTCTTC
NA,TRBD1,TRBJ1-4,TRBV25-1,CASEAGGKLFF,TGTGCCAGCGAGGCAGGGGGGAAACTGTTTTTT
NA,NA,TRBJ1-1,TRBV7-9,CASSFGEAFF,TGTGCCAGCAGCTTTGGTGAAGCTTTCTTT
NA,NA,TRBJ2-1,TRBV5-1,CATKSVGSYNEQFF,TGCGCCACAAAGTCTGTGGGCTCCTACAATGAGCAGTTCTTC
once,TRBD2,TRBJ2-1,TRBV7-7,CASSGTRGPTSEQFF,TGTGCTAGCAGCGGGACTAGGGGCCCTACAAGTGAGCAGTTCTTC
once,NA,TRBJ2-2,TRBV4-2,CASSQDVSNTGELFF,TGTGCCAGCAGCCAAGATGTATCGAACACCGGGGAGCTGTTTTTT
once,NA,TRBJ2-5,TRBV7-9,CASSLEAGSQETQYF,TGTGCCAGCAGCTTGGAGGCGGGATCCCAAGAGACCCAGTACTTC
NA,NA,TRBJ2-1,TRBV6-5,CASSYSKGSSYNEQFF,TGTGCCAGCAGTTACTCGAAAGGGAGCTCCTACAATGAGCAGTTCTTC
NA,TRBD1,TRBJ2-7,TRBV7-2,CASREDRVSYEQYF,TGTGCCAGCAGGGAAGACAGGGTATCCTACGAGCAGTACTTC
NA,TRBD2,TRBJ2-1,TRBV27,CASSIAGNEQFF,TGTGCCAGCAGCATAGCGGGAAACGAGCAGTTCTTC
NA,NA,TRBJ2-7,TRBV4-1,CASSSGYGYEQYF,TGCGCCAGCAGCTCCGGCTATGGCTACGAGCAGTACTTC
NA,NA,TRBJ1-2,TRBV28,CASSWGVTANYGYTF,TGTGCCAGCAGTTGGGGCGTGACCGCCAACTATGGCTACACCTTC
NA,NA,TRBJ2-7,TRBV3-1/TRBV3-2,CASSQGGEGREQYF,TGTGCCAGCAGCCAAGGGGGGGAAGGGCGCGAGCAGTACTTC